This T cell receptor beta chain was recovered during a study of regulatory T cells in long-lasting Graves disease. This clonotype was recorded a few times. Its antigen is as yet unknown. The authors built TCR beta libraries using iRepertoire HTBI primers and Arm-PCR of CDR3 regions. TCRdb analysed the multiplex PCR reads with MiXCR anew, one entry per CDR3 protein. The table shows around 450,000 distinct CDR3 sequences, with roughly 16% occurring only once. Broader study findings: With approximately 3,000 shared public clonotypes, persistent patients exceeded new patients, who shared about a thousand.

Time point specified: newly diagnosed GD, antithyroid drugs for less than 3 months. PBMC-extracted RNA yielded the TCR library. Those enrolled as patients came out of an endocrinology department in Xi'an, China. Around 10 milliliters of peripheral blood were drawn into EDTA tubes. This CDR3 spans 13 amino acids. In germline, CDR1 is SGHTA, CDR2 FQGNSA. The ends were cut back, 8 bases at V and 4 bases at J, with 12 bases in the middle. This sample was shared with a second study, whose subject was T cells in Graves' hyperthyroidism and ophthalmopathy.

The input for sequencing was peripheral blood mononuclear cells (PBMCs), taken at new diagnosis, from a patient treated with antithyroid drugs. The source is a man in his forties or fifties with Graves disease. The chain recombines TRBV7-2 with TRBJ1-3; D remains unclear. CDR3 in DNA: TGTGCCAGCGGCAACGCTGTAGGAAACACCATATATTTT. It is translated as CASGNAVGNTIYF.